This is a list of T cell receptor beta chains from one sample in a study of T cell responses to AZD1222 COVID-19 vaccine. Repertoires were generated with immunoSEQ multiplex PCR, while TCRdb's copy carries only in-frame clones and drops some. The table shows about 160,000 clones, with around 95% occurring only once. Sequences were derived from peripheral blood, sampled on day 0 of AZD1222 vaccination. The receptors shown here come from an adult in good health. CDR3s leave out the opening cysteine and the closing phenylalanine or tryptophan.

J gene,V gene,CDR3 protein
TRBJ2-1,TRBV14,ASSHTEIAESSYNEQF
TRBJ2-4,TRBV30,AWSVAGSHIQY
TRBJ1-6,TRBV6-5,ASSYRADSPLH
TRBJ2-5,TRBV6-5,ASRAQLWGLKTQY
TRBJ2-1,TRBV25-1,ASSPHGQGSNEQF
TRBJ1-1,TRBV6-6,ASSPDRGTEAF
TRBJ2-2,TRBV4-3,ASSQDRTSGTGELF
TRBJ1-1,TRBV19,ASSKGGEAEAF
TRBJ1-1,TRBV4-1,ASSQGRGLRNTEAF
TRBJ1-2,TRBV12-3/TRBV12-4,ASSFLWDGYT
TRBJ2-3,TRBV6-2/TRBV6-3,ASSGTSGRTDTQY
TRBJ2-1,TRBV6-4,ASSEYPLAAYNEQF
TRBJ1-4,TRBV4-1,ASSQYTGLGEKLF
TRBJ1-4,TRBV7-2,ASSLTEPREKLF
TRBJ1-2,TRBV19,ASSSGPLLYGYT
TRBJ1-1,TRBV7-6,ASSASTGGRMNTEAF
TRBJ2-1,TRBV2,ASSRIKGQGADNEQF
TRBJ1-2,TRBV4-3,ASSQAGEWGYGYT
TRBJ1-4,TRBV6-1,ASSVNGAVGEKLF
TRBJ2-3,TRBV6-5,ASSYRGEDTQY
TRBJ2-2,TRBV4-2,ASRPPVLAGGRYTGELF
TRBJ1-2,TRBV11-2,ASSQPWYGYT
TRBJ1-2,TRBV2,ASSANYGYT
TRBJ2-5,TRBV2,ASSEDRGSLETQY
TRBJ1-2,TRBV7-6,ASSLSGDHGYT
TRBJ2-1,TRBV27,ASWGDSSYNEQF
TRBJ2-3,TRBV4-1,ASSHYLPGPKTDTQY
TRBJ1-2,TRBV4-2,ASSPPLTGVLYGYT
TRBJ1-4,TRBV28,ASSSTGFTNEKLF
TRBJ1-2,TRBV6-6,ATTNMGTGYT
TRBJ1-6,TRBV7-9,ASRGTGGPSVHNSPLH
TRBJ2-3,TRBV13,ASSFGRWDTQY
TRBJ2-1,TRBV6-5,ASSYSGEGYNEQF
TRBJ2-1,TRBV7-2,ASSQDRAKYNEQF
TRBJ1-2,TRBV3-1/TRBV3-2,ASSQGQGRDT
TRBJ1-2,TRBV7-9,ASSLVGAPYGYT
TRBJ2-2,TRBV4-3,ASSQDNAGGPGELF
TRBJ1-1,TRBV28,ASSPWTGVGSDTEAF
TRBJ1-1,TRBV2,ASNSLMNTEAF